These 31 T cell receptor beta chains were sequenced from one sample in a study of neurological immune-mediated disorders. Stated time point: longitudinal time-point 1 (baseline). TCRdb re-analysed the 5' RACE reads in MiXCR, keeping a single row per CDR3 protein. The table lists about 49,000 distinct CDR3 sequences, over 8% of them singletons, with 1.6% in the top ten. Input material: PBMCs. The receptors come from a woman aged 40 to 49 in good health.

This clonotype was counted ten times or more. The rearrangement uses TRBV12-3 or TRBV12-4 and TRBJ1-5; D call uncertain. The CDR3 is 14 residues long. Trimming left V 3 bases short and J 3 bases short, with 9 bases between. The CDR3 DNA sequence: TGTGCCAGCAGTTTGGGCCCCGTCAATCAGCCCCAGCATTTT. This gives the protein CASSLGPVNQPQHF.

This clonotype was recorded at least ten times. The chain recombines TRBV12-3 or TRBV12-4 with TRBJ2-7, with no clear D. V gave up 0 bases and J gave up 3 bases, with 12 bases separating them. CDR3 length equals 15 residues. The CDR3 DNA reads TGTGCCAGCAGTTTAGCGTCCCAAGTGATCTACGAGCAGTACTTC. Its translation is CASSLASQVIYEQYF.

This clonotype was counted ten times or more. The CDR3 region has the DNA TGTGCCAGCAGTTTAAGGGACTTGGGGGATACGCAGTATTTT. Protein: CASSLRDLGDTQYF. The chain recombines TRBV27 with TRBJ2-3; D is possibly TRBD2 (6 bases). CDR1 and CDR2 (germline): MNHEY, SMNVEV (reference sequence). The CDR3 contains 14 residues. Trimming took off 2 bases at V and 6 bases at J, with 12 bases between the two ends.

In its sample, this clonotype was seen many times. The chain carries TRBV6-5 and TRBJ1-1; D is unresolved. V gave up 2 bases and J gave up 9 bases, with 13 bases separating them. This CDR3 has 13 amino acids. Germline-derived CDR1 and CDR2 are MNHEY and SVGAGI. The CDR3 region is CASSYLAEPQAFF. CDR3 DNA: TGTGCCAGCAGTTACCTCGCCGAGCCGCAAGCTTTCTTT.

This clonotype appeared many times. This chain uses TRBV7-9 with TRBJ2-7, with D possibly being TRBD1 or TRBD2 (5 bases each). CDR3 length equals 15 residues. Trimming took 5 bases from V and 4 from J, leaving 18 bases between them. CDR1 is SEHNR and CDR2 is FQNEAQ in the germline V gene (reference sequence). The CDR3 DNA reads TGTGCCAGCAGCGGAGGCCCTGCAGGGTGGTACGAGCAGTACTTC. Amino acids: CASSGGPAGWYEQYF.

Ten or more counts support this clonotype. This chain links TRBV5-6 with TRBJ2-1; 12 nucleotides agree with TRBD2. The CDR3 covers 15 residues. J lost 6 bases, V lost 4 bases, and 5 bases had no gene match. Germline-derived CDR1 and CDR2 are SGHDT and YYEEEE. The CDR3 protein is CASSILAGGGNEQFF. CDR3 bases: TGTGCCAGCAGCATCCTAGCGGGGGGGGGCAATGAGCAGTTCTTC.

The chain combines TRBV6-2 or TRBV6-3 with TRBJ2-7; TRBD2 is a possible D gene (5 bases). Trimming took 5 bases from V and 13 from J, leaving 15 bases between them. The V gene's germline CDR1 is MNHEY and CDR2 SVGEGT. The CDR3 sequence is 11 residues long. The CDR3 loop reads CASSTRSVVYF. The DNA of the CDR3 is TGTGCCAGCAGTACTAGAAGCGTTGTATACTTC.

This clonotype was recorded many times. The chain links TRBV7-2 to TRBJ1-4; D is unclear. Trimming took 6 bases from V and 3 from J, leaving 17 bases between them. Germline CDR1 and CDR2: SGHTA and FQGNSA. This CDR3 region has 16 residues. The chain's CDR3 is CASSDKARASNEKLFF. DNA of the CDR3: TGTGCCAGCAGTGACAAGGCGAGGGCTTCTAATGAAAAACTGTTTTTT.

This clonotype was detected ten times or more. This chain links TRBV5-5 with TRBJ2-7; 7 bases are shared with TRBD1. Germline lookup yields CDR1 SGHKS and CDR2 YYEKEE (reference sequence). The junction had 4 bases not matched to a gene; V was cut back by 1 base and J by 3 bases. The CDR3 extends over 14 amino acids. The CDR3: CASSLKGAGYEQYF. The CDR3, as DNA: TGTGCCAGCAGCTTGAAGGGGGCGGGCTACGAGCAGTACTTC. The whole variable domain, filled in from reference TRBV5-5 and TRBJ2-7, reads DAGVTQSPTHLIKTRGQQVTLRCSPISGHKSVSWYQQVLGQGPQFIFQYYEKEERGRGNFPDRFSARQFPNYSSELNVNALLLGDSALYLCASSLKGAGYEQYFGPGTRLTVT.

This clonotype was detected ten times or more. The chain couples TRBV24-1 to TRBJ2-2; no firm D call. CDR1 and CDR2 (germline): KGHDR, SFDVKD. V lost 5 bases and J 4 bases, leaving 10 bases between the germline ends. The CDR3 spans 14 residues. The CDR3 bases are TGTGCCACCAGTGTTCCGACCTCCACCGGGGAGCTGTTTTTT. Translating it yields CATSVPTSTGELFF.

This clonotype was recorded at least ten times. This sequence joins TRBV4-1 and TRBJ2-5; D is tentatively TRBD1 or TRBD2 (5 bases each). CDR1 MGHRA and CDR2 YSYEKL come from the germline V gene. CDR3 size: 14 residues. V lost 5 bases and J 2 bases, leaving 12 bases between the germline ends. The CDR3 bases are TGCGCCAGCAGCTGGGGACGGACACAAGAGACCCAGTACTTC. This gives the protein CASSWGRTQETQYF.

This clonotype was picked up many times. The CDR3 DNA reads TGCAGTGCCACGGGACTAGCGGTCGTCTACAATGAGCAGTTCTTC. Amino acids: CSATGLAVVYNEQFF. The rearrangement joins TRBV20-1 to TRBJ2-1; 11 bases match TRBD2. V dropped 6 bases and J dropped 3; count of bases not matched to a gene: 7. This CDR3 is built from 15 residues. Germline loops: CDR1 DFQATT, CDR2 SNEGSKA (reference sequence).

There are a few counts of this clonotype. The chain uses TRBV3-1 and TRBJ2-7, with D tentatively TRBD1 (5 bases). CDR1 and CDR2 from the germline V gene are LGHDT and YNNKEL (reference sequence). Trimming shortened V by 6 bases and J by 3 bases, and 15 bases separated the two germline ends. This CDR3 contains 14 residues. The CDR3 here is CASSQQPGNYEQYF. The CDR3 nucleotides read TGTGCCAGCAGTCAACAGCCAGGGAACTACGAGCAGTACTTC.

The J gene is TRBJ2-1, the V gene TRBV20-1; TRBD2 matches at 10 bases. CDR1 DFQATT and CDR2 SNEGSKA come from the germline V gene (reference sequence). V was pared by 5 bases and J by 5 bases, with 12 bases of the junction left unmatched. The CDR3 has 16 residues. In nucleotides, the CDR3 is TGCAGTGCTCTCAGTCGGCTAGCGGGAGAGGACAATGAGCAGTTCTTC. Protein: CSALSRLAGEDNEQFF.

In this sample, this clonotype turned up many times. The chain has TRBV29-1 and TRBJ2-3; D remains ambiguous. This CDR3 has 17 amino acids. V was cut by 7 bases and J by 0 bases, with 23 bases left in between. Germline V gene sequence: CDR1 SQVTM, CDR2 ANQGSEA. The chain's CDR3 is CSALTDGPDGSTDTQYF. CDR3 DNA: TGCAGCGCCCTAACGGACGGGCCGGATGGTAGCACAGATACGCAGTATTTT.

In its sample, this clonotype was seen many times. The chain links TRBV29-1 to TRBJ1-2; weak D call: TRBD1 (6 bases). Germline V lookup: CDR1 SQVTM, CDR2 ANQGSEA. The CDR3 contains 14 residues. Trimming stripped 7 bases from V and 7 bases from J, with 22 bases between. CDR3 bases: TGCAGCGCCCGGACAGCTGACAGTCTATTTGGCTACACCTTC. It encodes CSARTADSLFGYTF.

This clonotype was picked up a small number of times. The rearrangement links TRBV7-3 to TRBJ2-1; TRBD2 agrees at 7 bases. The CDR3 sequence is 17 residues long. The trim removed 1 base at V and 5 bases at J, leaving 11 bases unmatched. Germline CDR1 SGHTA, CDR2 FQGTGA. The CDR3, as DNA: TGTGCCAGCAGCTTAATCCCCGGACTAGGTTTACACAATGAGCAGTTCTTC. Its translation: CASSLIPGLGLHNEQFF.

In DNA, the CDR3 is TGCGCCAGCAGCTTGGCCCCCTCCTACGAGCAGTACTTC. This sequence encodes CASSLAPSYEQYF. J is TRBJ2-7 and V is TRBV5-1; D uncertain. The CDR3 loop spans 13 amino acids. V was trimmed by 0 bases and J by 0 bases, leaving 4 bases between them. The germline V gene encodes CDR1 SGHRS and CDR2 YFSETQ.

This clonotype showed up many times. CDR3 sequence (DNA): TGCGCCAGCAGCTCAATGCGGGGCACAGATACGCAGTATTTT. Translating gives CASSSMRGTDTQYF. The chain is built from TRBV5-1 and TRBJ2-3, with D perhaps matching TRBD2 (5 bases). Germline values: CDR1 SGHRS, CDR2 YFSETQ. This CDR3 region has 14 residues. V lost 3 bases and J 1 base, leaving 9 bases between the germline ends.

This clonotype was seen at least ten times. The chain carries TRBV7-2 and TRBJ1-1; tentatively, D is TRBD1 (6 bases). CDR1 and CDR2 from the germline V gene are SGHTA and FQGNSA. The CDR3 has 16 residues. Trimming left V 2 bases short and J 0 bases short, with 13 bases between. The CDR3 DNA sequence: TGTGCCAGCAGCTTAATGGGGGGGGCAATGAACACTGAAGCTTTCTTT. Amino acids: CASSLMGGAMNTEAFF.

This clonotype was detected ten times or more. The rearrangement joins TRBV7-8 to TRBJ2-7; no reliable D call. Germline loops: CDR1 SGHVS, CDR2 FQNEAQ. This CDR3 is built from 12 residues. Trimming removed 5 bases from V and 2 bases from J, with 7 bases in between. The CDR3 loop is CASSPTTYEQYF. CDR3 in DNA: TGTGCCAGCAGCCCGACCACCTACGAGCAGTACTTC.

In its sample, this clonotype was seen many times. This chain links TRBV6-2 or TRBV6-3 with TRBJ2-7; D call uncertain. Germline V gene data show CDR1 as MNHEY and CDR2 as SVGEGT. Trimming took 0 bases from V and 6 from J, leaving 9 bases between them. The CDR3 covers 13 residues. In DNA form, the CDR3 reads TGTGCCAGCAGTTACTCGACCGGGTCCGAGCAGTACTTC. Its protein is CASSYSTGSEQYF.

The chain uses TRBV15 and TRBJ2-2; no clear D. V was clipped by 8 bases and J by 7 bases, with 8 bases between them. The germline V gene has CDR1 LNHNV and CDR2 YYDKDF (reference sequence). The CDR3 is 11 residues long. The CDR3 DNA sequence: TGTGCCACCCGCTCCAGCGGGGAGCTGTTTTTT. Protein product: CATRSSGELFF.

This clonotype has ten or more counts. The chain has TRBV25-1 and TRBJ2-7; D is unresolved. The CDR3 extends over 14 amino acids. From germline, CDR1 is MGHDK and CDR2 SYGVNS. V dropped 3 bases and J dropped 4 bases, with 13 bases sitting between them. The CDR3 region is CASSESPLGYEQYF. The CDR3 DNA follows: TGTGCCAGCAGTGAGTCCCCGCTTGGATACGAGCAGTACTTC.

This clonotype was seen repeatedly, ten times or more. This chain joins TRBV20-1 and TRBJ2-3, with a possible D match to TRBD2 (6 bases). The V gene lost 6 bases and the J gene lost 0 bases, with 13 bases spanning the gap. CDR3 size: 14 residues. Germline CDR1 reads DFQATT; CDR2 reads SNEGSKA (reference sequence). As DNA, the CDR3 is TGCAGTGCCGGGACTGCCACTAGCACAGATACGCAGTATTTT. Protein product: CSAGTATSTDTQYF.

This clonotype was found many times. The V and J genes are TRBV20-1 and TRBJ1-1; D unclear. CDR3 size: 13 residues. V dropped 5 bases and J dropped 1 base, with 11 bases sitting between them. The V gene's germline CDR1 is DFQATT and CDR2 SNEGSKA (reference sequence). CDR3 loop: CSARVPGNTEAFF. The DNA for the CDR3 is TGCAGTGCTCGCGTTCCAGGGAACACTGAAGCTTTCTTT.

This clonotype was seen ten or more times. The chain uses TRBV20-1 and TRBJ2-5; D uncertain. The CDR3 is 10 residues long. Deletions cut 6 bases from V and 5 bases from J, with 7 bases between. Germline lookup yields CDR1 DFQATT and CDR2 SNEGSKA (reference sequence). The DNA for the CDR3 is TGCAGTGCCCAGTATGAGACCCAGTACTTC. This sequence encodes CSAQYETQYF.

In this sample, this clonotype turned up many times. This sequence joins TRBV7-9 and TRBJ2-3; D gene uncertain. V dropped 2 bases and J dropped 4 bases, with 13 bases sitting between them. CDR3 size: 15 residues. Germline values: CDR1 SEHNR, CDR2 FQNEAQ (reference sequence). The CDR3 sequence is CASSLSATRPDTQYF. CDR3 coding DNA: TGTGCCAGCAGCTTATCGGCCACGAGGCCAGATACGCAGTATTTT.

This clonotype was found many times. The junction and the germline gene differ at one end; a read error may be behind it. The chain carries TRBV2 and TRBJ1-2; no reliable D call. The germline V gene has CDR1 SNHLY and CDR2 FYNNEI. This CDR3 comprises 11 residues. The CDR3 DNA sequence: TGTGCCAGCAGTGAAAGAGACTCGAGGGCCTTC. Protein sequence: CASSERDSRAF.

This clonotype was seen many times. The chain recombines TRBV12-5 with TRBJ2-5; D possibly corresponds to TRBD2 (6 bases). The CDR3 loop spans 13 amino acids. V dropped 4 bases and J dropped 6 bases, with 12 bases sitting between them. Germline V gives CDR1 LGHNT, CDR2 FRNRAP. The CDR3 region has the DNA TGTGCTAGTGGTTCCCCGGGGGTGCAGACCCAGTACTTC. Translation: CASGSPGVQTQYF.

This clonotype was recorded many times. The genes are TRBV20-1 and TRBJ2-7; 7 bases match TRBD1. CDR1 DFQATT and CDR2 SNEGSKA come from the germline V gene (reference sequence). The CDR3 runs 12 residues. J was trimmed by 3 bases and V by 6 bases; bases with no gene match: 5. The DNA for the CDR3 is TGCAGTGCACACGGACAGGACTACGAGCAGTACTTC. It is translated as CSAHGQDYEQYF.